This T cell receptor (beta chain) was captured in a study of blood T cells in healthy people across ages. On this clonotype: Its antigen is still unknown.

The extraction recovered at least 5.5 micrograms of total RNA per sample. Alongside a J-beta primer mix, a sample-barcoded 5' primer served in a second PCR lasting about 7 to 12 cycles. One entry per CDR3 protein, called by TCRdb with MiXCR from the 5' RACE reads. The sample has about 640,000 distinct CDR3 sequences; under 70% are singletons. Overall study findings and caveats: While age rose, TCR beta diversity per million T cells dropped in a roughly linear way.

CDR1 is DFQATT, CDR2 SNEGSKA, per germline (reference sequence). J was trimmed by 4 bases and V by 0 bases; bases with no gene match: 5. This CDR3 spans 15 amino acids. Sequenced sample: blood. This receptor was obtained from a man in his sixties in good health. The chain is built from TRBV20-1 and TRBJ1-4; 7 nucleotides align to TRBD1. The CDR3 DNA follows: TGCAGTGCTAGAGATTCCGGGGACAGTAATGAAAAACTGTTTTTT. Protein product: CSARDSGDSNEKLFF.